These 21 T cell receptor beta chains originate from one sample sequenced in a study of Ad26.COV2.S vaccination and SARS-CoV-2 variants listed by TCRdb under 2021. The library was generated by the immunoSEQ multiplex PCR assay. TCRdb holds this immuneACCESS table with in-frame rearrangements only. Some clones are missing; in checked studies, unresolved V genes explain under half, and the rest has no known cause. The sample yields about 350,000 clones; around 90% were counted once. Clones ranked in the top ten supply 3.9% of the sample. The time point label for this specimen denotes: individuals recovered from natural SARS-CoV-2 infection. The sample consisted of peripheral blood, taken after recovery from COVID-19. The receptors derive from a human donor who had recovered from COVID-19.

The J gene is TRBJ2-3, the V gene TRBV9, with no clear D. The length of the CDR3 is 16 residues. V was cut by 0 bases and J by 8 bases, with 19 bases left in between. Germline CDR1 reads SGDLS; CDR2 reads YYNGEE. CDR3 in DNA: TGTGCCAGCAGCGTAGAGGAACATCAAAGGTGGTCTACGCAGTATTTT. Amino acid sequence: CASSVEEHQRWSTQYF. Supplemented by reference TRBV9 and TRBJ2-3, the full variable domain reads DSGVTQTPKHLITATGQRVTLRCSPRSGDLSVYWYQQSLDQGLQFLIQYYNGEERAKGNILERFSAQQFPDLHSELNLSSLELGDSALYFCASSVEEHQRWSTQYFGPGTRLTVL.

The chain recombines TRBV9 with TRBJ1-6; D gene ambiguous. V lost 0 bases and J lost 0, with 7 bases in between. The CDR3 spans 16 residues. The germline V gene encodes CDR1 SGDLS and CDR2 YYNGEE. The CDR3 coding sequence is TGTGCCAGCAGCGTAGATCCGAGCTCCTATAATTCACCCCTCCACTTT. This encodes CASSVDPSSYNSPLHF.

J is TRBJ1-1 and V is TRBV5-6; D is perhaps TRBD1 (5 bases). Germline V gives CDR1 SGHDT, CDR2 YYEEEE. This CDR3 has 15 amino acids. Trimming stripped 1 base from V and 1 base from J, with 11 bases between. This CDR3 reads CASSLFSGWNTEAFF. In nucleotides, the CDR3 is TGTGCCAGCAGCTTGTTCTCAGGGTGGAACACTGAAGCTTTCTTT.

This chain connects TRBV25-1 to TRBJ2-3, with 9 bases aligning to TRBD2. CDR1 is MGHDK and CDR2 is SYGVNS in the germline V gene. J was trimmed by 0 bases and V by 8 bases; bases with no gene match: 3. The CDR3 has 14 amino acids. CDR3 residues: CASGAGGSTDTQYF. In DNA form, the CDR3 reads TGTGCCAGCGGAGCGGGGGGCAGCACAGATACGCAGTATTTT.

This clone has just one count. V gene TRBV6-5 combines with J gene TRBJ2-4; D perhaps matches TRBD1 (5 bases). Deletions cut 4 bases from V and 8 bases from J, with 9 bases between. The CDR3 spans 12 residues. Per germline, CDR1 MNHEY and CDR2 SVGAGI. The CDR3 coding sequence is TGTGCCAGCAGTTCAACAGGAGACATTCAGTACTTC. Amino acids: CASSSTGDIQYF.

The chain's CDR3 is CASSLSPPGNEKLFF. The CDR3 coding sequence is TGTGCCAGCAGCTTATCCCCGCCGGGTAATGAAAAACTGTTTTTT. This chain uses TRBV7-8 with TRBJ1-4; D remains unclear. The germline CDR1 and CDR2 sequences are SGHVS and FQNEAQ. The CDR3 contains 15 residues. V lost 2 bases, J lost 4 bases, and 11 bases lay in between.

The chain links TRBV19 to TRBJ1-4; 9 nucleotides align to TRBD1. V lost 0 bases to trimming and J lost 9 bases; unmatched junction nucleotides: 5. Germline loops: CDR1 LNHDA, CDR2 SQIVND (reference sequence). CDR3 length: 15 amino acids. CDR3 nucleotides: TGTGCCAGTAGTATAGAAACAGGGGGCGCGAAAAAACTGTTTTTT. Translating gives CASSIETGGAKKLFF.

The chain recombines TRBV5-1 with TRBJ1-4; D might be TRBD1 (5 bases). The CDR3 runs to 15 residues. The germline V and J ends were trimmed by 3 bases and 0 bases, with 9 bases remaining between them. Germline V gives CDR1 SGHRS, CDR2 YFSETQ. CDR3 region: CASSSGPTTNEKLFF. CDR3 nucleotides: TGCGCCAGCAGCTCGGGACCGACAACTAATGAAAAACTGTTTTTT. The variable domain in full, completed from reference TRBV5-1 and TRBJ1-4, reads KAGVTQTPRYLIKTRGQQVTLSCSPISGHRSVSWYQQTPGQGLQFLFEYFSETQRNKGNFPGRFSGRQFSNSRSEMNVSTLELGDSALYLCASSSGPTTNEKLFFGSGTQLSVL.

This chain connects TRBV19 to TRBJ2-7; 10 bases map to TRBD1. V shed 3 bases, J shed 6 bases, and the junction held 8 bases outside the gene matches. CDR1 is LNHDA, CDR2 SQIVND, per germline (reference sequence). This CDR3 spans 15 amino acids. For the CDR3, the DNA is TGTGCCAGTAGTATTAGGGGGGACAGGGGTGGCGAGCAGTACTTC. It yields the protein CASSIRGDRGGEQYF. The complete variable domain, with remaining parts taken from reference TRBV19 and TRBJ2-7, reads DGGITQSPKYLFRKEGQNVTLSCEQNLNHDAMYWYRQDPGQGLRLIYYSQIVNDFQKGDIAEGYSVSREKKESFPLTVTSAQKNPTAFYLCASSIRGDRGGEQYFGPGTRLTVT.

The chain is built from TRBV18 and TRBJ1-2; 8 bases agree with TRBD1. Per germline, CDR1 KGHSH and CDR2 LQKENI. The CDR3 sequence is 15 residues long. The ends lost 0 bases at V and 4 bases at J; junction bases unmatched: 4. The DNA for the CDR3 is TGTGCCAGCTCACCACCGACAGGGGCTGGCTATGGCTACACCTTC. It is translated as CASSPPTGAGYGYTF.

The CDR3: CASSKTDNLGSRSNQPQHF. In DNA, the CDR3 is TGTGCCAGCAGCAAAACTGATAATCTGGGTTCTAGGAGCAATCAGCCCCAGCATTTT. The V call is TRBV21-1, the J call TRBJ1-5. TRBV21-1 is labeled a pseudogene. The length of the CDR3 is 19 residues.

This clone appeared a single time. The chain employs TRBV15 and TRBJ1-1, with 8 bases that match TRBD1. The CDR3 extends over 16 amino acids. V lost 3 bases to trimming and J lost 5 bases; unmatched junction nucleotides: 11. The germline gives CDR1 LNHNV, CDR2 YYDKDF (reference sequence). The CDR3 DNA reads TGTGCCACCAGCAGGGTTATGACAGGGGCGAAAACTGAAGCTTTCTTT. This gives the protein CATSRVMTGAKTEAFF.

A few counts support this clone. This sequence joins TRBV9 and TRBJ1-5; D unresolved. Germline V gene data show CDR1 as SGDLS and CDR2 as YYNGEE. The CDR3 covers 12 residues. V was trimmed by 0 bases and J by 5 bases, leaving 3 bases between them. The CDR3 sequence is CASSVADQPQHF. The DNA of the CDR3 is TGTGCCAGCAGCGTAGCTGATCAGCCCCAGCATTTT.

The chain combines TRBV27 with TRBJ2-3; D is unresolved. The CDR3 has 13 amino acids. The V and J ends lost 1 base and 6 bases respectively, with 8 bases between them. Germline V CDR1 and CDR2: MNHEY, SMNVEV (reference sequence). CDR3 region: CASSLFPGDTQYF. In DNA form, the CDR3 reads TGTGCCAGCAGTTTATTCCCCGGGGATACGCAGTATTTT.

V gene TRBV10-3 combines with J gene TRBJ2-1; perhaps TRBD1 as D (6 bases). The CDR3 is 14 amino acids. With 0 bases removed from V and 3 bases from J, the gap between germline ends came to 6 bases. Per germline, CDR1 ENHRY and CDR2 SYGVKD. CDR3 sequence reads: CAISESQGYNEQFF. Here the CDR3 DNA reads TGTGCCATCAGTGAGTCACAGGGCTACAATGAGCAGTTCTTC.

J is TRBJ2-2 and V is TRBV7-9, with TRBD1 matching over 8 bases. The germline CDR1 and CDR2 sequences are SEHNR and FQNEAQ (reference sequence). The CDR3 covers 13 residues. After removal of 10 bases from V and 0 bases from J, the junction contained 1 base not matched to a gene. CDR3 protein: CAKQGANTGELFF. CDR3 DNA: TGTGCCAAACAGGGGGCGAACACCGGGGAGCTGTTTTTT.

CDR3 in DNA: TGTGCCAGCGTAAGCGCTAGGGCTGAAGCTTTCTTT. Translated, it gives CASVSARAEAFF. The chain carries TRBV25-1 and TRBJ1-1; D is ambiguous. The CDR3 totals 12 residues. V was pared by 8 bases and J by 6 bases, with 13 bases between. Per germline, CDR1 MGHDK and CDR2 SYGVNS.

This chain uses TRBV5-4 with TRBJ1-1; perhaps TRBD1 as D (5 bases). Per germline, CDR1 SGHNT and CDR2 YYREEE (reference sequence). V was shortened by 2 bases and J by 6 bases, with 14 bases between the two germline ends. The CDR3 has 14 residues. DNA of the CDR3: TGTGCCAGCAGCTTAAAGGTGGCGGGGGCTGAAGCTTTCTTT. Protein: CASSLKVAGAEAFF.

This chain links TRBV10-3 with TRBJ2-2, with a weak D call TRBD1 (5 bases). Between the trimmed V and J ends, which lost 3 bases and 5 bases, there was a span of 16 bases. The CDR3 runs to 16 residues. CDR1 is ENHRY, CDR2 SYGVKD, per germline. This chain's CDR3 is CAISDSAPGATGELFF. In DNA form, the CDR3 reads TGTGCCATCAGTGACTCGGCGCCTGGGGCAACCGGGGAGCTGTTTTTT.

The CDR3 sequence: CASSQQGSFFGAEAFF. DNA of the CDR3: TGTGCCAGCAGTCAACAGGGGTCCTTCTTCGGGGCTGAAGCTTTCTTT. The chain uses TRBV2 and TRBJ1-1, with TRBD1 matching over 7 bases. V trimming: 5 bases; J trimming: 6 bases; junction bases outside the gene matches: 15. Germline V gene data show CDR1 as SNHLY and CDR2 as FYNNEI. The CDR3 covers 16 residues.

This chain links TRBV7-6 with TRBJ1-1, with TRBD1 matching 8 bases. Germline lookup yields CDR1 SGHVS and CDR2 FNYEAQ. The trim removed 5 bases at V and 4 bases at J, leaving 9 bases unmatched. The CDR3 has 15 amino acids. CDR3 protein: CASSPPGGTGTEAFF. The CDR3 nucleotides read TGTGCCAGCAGCCCCCCAGGGGGCACCGGCACTGAAGCTTTCTTT.